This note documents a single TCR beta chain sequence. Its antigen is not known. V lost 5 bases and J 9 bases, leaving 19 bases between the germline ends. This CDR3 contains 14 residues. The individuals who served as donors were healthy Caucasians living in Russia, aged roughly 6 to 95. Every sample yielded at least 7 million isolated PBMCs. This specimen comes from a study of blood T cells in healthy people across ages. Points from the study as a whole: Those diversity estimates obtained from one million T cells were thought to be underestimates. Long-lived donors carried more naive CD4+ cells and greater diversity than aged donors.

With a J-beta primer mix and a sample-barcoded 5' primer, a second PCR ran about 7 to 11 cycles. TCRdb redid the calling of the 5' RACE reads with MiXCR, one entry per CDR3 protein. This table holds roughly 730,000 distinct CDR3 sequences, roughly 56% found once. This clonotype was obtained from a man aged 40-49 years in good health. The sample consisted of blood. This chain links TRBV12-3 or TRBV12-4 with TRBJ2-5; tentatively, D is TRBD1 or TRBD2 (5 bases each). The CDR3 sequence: CASSPGLLPEAQYF. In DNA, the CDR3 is TGTGCCAGCAGTCCGGGGCTTCTGCCCGAGGCCCAGTACTTC.